The TCR beta chain described here comes from a study of Ad26.COV2.S vaccination and SARS-CoV-2 variants. Sequencing was performed with immunoSEQ multiplex PCR; in TCRdb, only in-frame clones are kept and a portion is missing. The table lists approximately 450,000 clones, around 90% of them singletons. Treatment meaning: some 20 received Ad26.COV2.S at low or high dose, single or two shots; a few received placebo; per-sample allocation not given. Day 63 following the first vaccine or placebo injection was when the samples were taken. This clone came up once. The antigen is not known. General observations from the study: Spike-specific responses of CD8+ and CD4+ T cells were reported to display substantial breadth after vaccination.

Germline CDR1 reads GTSNPN; CDR2 reads SVGIG (reference sequence). The CDR3 extends over 14 amino acids. The V and J ends lost 2 bases and 3 bases, in that order; junction bases with no gene match: 5. The specimen comprised peripheral blood, sampled in a trial of Ad26.COV2.S vaccine versus placebo. The gene calls are TRBV30 and TRBJ2-7, with TRBD1 matching 9 bases. The sequence came from a person between 18 and 59 years old who received the Ad26.COV2.S COVID-19 vaccine or a placebo. CDR3 DNA sequence: TGTGCCTGGAGTCCAGGGACAGGGCTCTACGAGCAGTACTTC. Its translation is CAWSPGTGLYEQYF.